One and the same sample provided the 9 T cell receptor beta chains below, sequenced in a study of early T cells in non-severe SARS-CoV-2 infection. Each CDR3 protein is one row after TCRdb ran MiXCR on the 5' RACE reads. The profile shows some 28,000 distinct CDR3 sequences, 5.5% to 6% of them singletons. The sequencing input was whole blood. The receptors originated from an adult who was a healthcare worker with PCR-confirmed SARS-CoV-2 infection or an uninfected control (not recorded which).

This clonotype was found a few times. The CDR3 is CASSLDGRGTGNQPQHF. DNA of the CDR3: TGTGCCAGCAGCTTGGACGGCAGGGGGACGGGCAATCAGCCCCAGCATTTT. The gene calls are TRBV5-6 and TRBJ1-5; the match to TRBD1 covers 7 bases. The V gene's germline CDR1 is SGHDT and CDR2 YYEEEE. V shed 0 bases, J shed 2 bases, and the junction held 8 bases outside the gene matches. This CDR3 has 17 amino acids.

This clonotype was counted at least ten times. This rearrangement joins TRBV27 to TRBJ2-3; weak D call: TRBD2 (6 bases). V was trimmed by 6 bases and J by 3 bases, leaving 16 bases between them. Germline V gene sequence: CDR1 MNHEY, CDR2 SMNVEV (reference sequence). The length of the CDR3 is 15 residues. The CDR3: CASSNSGAGTDTQYF. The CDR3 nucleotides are TGTGCCAGCAGCAATAGCGGTGCGGGGACAGATACGCAGTATTTT.

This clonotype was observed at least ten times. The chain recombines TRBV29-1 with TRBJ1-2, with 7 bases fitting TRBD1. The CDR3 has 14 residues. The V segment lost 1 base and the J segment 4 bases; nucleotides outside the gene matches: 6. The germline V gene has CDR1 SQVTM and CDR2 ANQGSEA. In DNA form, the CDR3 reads TGCAGCGTTGAAGGTGGCGCAGGGGGCTATGGCTACACCTTC. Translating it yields CSVEGGAGGYGYTF. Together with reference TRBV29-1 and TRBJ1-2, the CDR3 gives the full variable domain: SAVISQKPSRDICQRGTSLTIQCQVDSQVTMMFWYRQQPGQSLTLIATANQGSEATYESGFVIDKFPISRPNLTFSTLTVSNMSPEDSSIYLCSVEGGAGGYGYTFGSGTRLTVV.

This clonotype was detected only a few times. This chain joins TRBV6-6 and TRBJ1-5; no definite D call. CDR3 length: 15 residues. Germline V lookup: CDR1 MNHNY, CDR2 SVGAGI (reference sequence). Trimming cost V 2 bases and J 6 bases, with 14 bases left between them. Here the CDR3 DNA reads TGTGCCAGCAGTTACATGGGGAGCTCGGGTCAGCCCCAGCATTTT. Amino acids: CASSYMGSSGQPQHF.

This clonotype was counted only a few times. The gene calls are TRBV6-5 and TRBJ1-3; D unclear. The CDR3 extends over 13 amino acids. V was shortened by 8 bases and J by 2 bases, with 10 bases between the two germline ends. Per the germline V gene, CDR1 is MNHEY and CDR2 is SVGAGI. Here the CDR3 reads CASEAYPGNTIYF. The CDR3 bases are TGTGCCAGCGAAGCGTACCCTGGAAACACCATATATTTT.

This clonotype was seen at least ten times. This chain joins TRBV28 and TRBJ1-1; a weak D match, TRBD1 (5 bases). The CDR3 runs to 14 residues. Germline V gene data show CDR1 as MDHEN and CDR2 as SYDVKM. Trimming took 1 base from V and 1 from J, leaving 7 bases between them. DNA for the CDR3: TGTGCCAGCAGTTTATCGGGACCGAACACTGAAGCTTTCTTT. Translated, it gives CASSLSGPNTEAFF.

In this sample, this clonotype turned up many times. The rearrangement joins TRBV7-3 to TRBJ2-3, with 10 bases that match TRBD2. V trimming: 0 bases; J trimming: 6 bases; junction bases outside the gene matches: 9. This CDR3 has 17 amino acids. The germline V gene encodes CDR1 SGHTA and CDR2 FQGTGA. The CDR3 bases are TGTGCCAGCAGCTTAACGGCTAGCGGGGGATCTTTGGATACGCAGTATTTT. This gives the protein CASSLTASGGSLDTQYF.

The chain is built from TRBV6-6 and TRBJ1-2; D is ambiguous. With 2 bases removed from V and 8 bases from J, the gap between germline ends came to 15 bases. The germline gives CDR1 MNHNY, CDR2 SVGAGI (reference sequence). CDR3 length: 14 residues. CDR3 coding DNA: TGTGCCAGCAGTTACGAGAACACCCACTGGGGCTACACCTTC. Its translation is CASSYENTHWGYTF.

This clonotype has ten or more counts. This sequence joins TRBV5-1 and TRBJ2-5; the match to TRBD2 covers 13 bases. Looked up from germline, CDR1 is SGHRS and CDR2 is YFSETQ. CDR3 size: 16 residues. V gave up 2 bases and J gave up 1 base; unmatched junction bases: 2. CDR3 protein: CASSFRLAGGQETQYF. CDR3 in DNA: TGCGCCAGCAGCTTTCGACTAGCGGGGGGCCAAGAGACCCAGTACTTC.